The 26 T cell receptor beta chains below all came from one sample that was sequenced in a study of chemoradiotherapy in HPV16-positive cancers. The method was immunoSEQ multiplex PCR; TCRdb's version includes in-frame clones alone and lacks a portion of them. The sample consists of approximately 13,000 clones, approximately 85% of them appearing once. The sample in question was blood, obtained from a patient who underwent chemoradiotherapy. The receptors stem from a human donor with HPV-associated anogenital cancer.

DNA of the CDR3: TGTGCCAGCTCACCACTATACAAAAGCACAGATACGCAGTATTTT. Its protein product is CASSPLYKSTDTQYF. The chain couples TRBV18 to TRBJ2-3; unclear D gene. The CDR3 runs to 15 residues. In germline, CDR1 is KGHSH, CDR2 LQKENI. Trimming removed 1 base at V and 0 bases at J, with 8 bases between.

CDR3 sequence: CASSYSYRQPQHF. The CDR3 bases are TGTGCCAGCAGTTACTCCTATCGTCAGCCCCAGCATTTT. The chain uses TRBV6-5 and TRBJ1-5, with D uncertain. CDR1 is MNHEY, CDR2 SVGAGI, per germline. V was pared by 0 bases and J by 6 bases, with 6 bases between. The CDR3 covers 13 residues.

This clone was observed a few times. The chain has TRBV6-1 and TRBJ1-1; a weak D match, TRBD1 (5 bases). V was pared by 4 bases and J by 1 base, with 7 bases between. Germline CDR1 is MNHNS and CDR2 is SASEGT. The CDR3 loop spans 13 amino acids. CDR3: CASSAQGNTEAFF. As DNA, the CDR3 is TGTGCCAGCAGTGCCCAGGGGAACACTGAAGCTTTCTTT.

V usage is TRBV2 and J usage is TRBJ2-5; D gene uncertain. This CDR3 is built from 10 residues. Germline V gene lookup returns CDR1 SNHLY and CDR2 FYNNEI. V lost 6 bases, J lost 1 base, and 0 bases lay in between. The CDR3 bases are TGTGCCAGCAGCCAAGAGACCCAGTACTTC. Encoded protein: CASSQETQYF.

The chain couples TRBV21-1 to TRBJ1-5; the table gives TRBD1 as D, unverified against the DNA. TRBV21-1 is described as a pseudogene. CDR3 length equals 13 residues. CDR3 protein: CASSNTGNQPQHF. The DNA for the CDR3 is TGTGCCAGCAGCAACACAGGTAATCAGCCCCAGCATTTT.

The genes are TRBV4-2 and TRBJ2-5; D is unresolved. The CDR3 consists of 16 residues. CDR1 is LGHNA and CDR2 is YNFKEQ in the germline V gene. Trimming removed 4 bases at V and 2 bases at J, with 17 bases between. CDR3 amino acids: CASSRRLTPVQETQYF. Written as DNA, the CDR3 is TGTGCCAGCAGCCGTAGACTTACCCCAGTACAAGAGACCCAGTACTTC.

The gene calls are TRBV19 and TRBJ2-3; D gene unclear. This CDR3 is 15 amino acids long. Trimming removed 3 bases at V and 6 bases at J, with 16 bases between. CDR1 is LNHDA and CDR2 is SQIVND in the germline V gene (reference sequence). CDR3 bases: TGTGCCAGTAGTATTAGAAAAACCCTCAGTGATACGCAGTATTTT. Protein: CASSIRKTLSDTQYF.

This clone was recorded a few times. This chain links TRBV5-1 with TRBJ2-7; TRBD2 matches at 8 bases. Germline CDR1 SGHRS, CDR2 YFSETQ. This CDR3 is 14 amino acids long. The V segment lost 2 bases and the J segment 9 bases; nucleotides outside the gene matches: 10. The CDR3 region is CASSFGGGGSVQYV. Written as DNA, the CDR3 is TGCGCCAGCAGCTTCGGGGGCGGGGGGTCGGTGCAGTACGTC.

This clone was counted a few times. The V gene is TRBV6-5, the J gene TRBJ1-1; D not resolved. The CDR3 covers 15 residues. V gave up 8 bases and J gave up 1 base, with 17 bases separating them. Germline CDR1 reads MNHEY; CDR2 reads SVGAGI. Here the CDR3 DNA reads TGTGCCAGCCGACTAGGTTGGAATAAGAACACTGAAGCTTTCTTT. Its protein is CASRLGWNKNTEAFF.

This sequence joins TRBV5-5 and TRBJ2-2; 15 bases fit TRBD2. V shed 4 bases, J shed 8 bases, and the junction held 6 bases outside the gene matches. CDR3 length: 16 residues. Germline V gene sequence: CDR1 SGHKS, CDR2 YYEKEE (reference sequence). The CDR3 sequence is CASSRTSGGATGELFF. In DNA, the CDR3 is TGTGCCAGCAGCCGGACTAGCGGGGGGGCCACGGGGGAGCTGTTTTTT.

This clone occurred once. The chain employs TRBV9 and TRBJ1-1; 8 bases are shared with TRBD1. Germline CDR1 reads SGDLS; CDR2 reads YYNGEE. The CDR3 has 15 residues. V was clipped by 3 bases and J by 3 bases; unmatched bases: 7. The CDR3 reads CASSGSGQGDTEAFF. CDR3 nucleotide sequence: TGTGCCAGCAGCGGATCCGGACAGGGAGACACTGAAGCTTTCTTT.

The chain employs TRBV2 and TRBJ2-5; TRBD1 or TRBD2 may be the D gene (5 bases each). The germline V and J ends were trimmed by 5 bases and 2 bases, with 12 bases remaining between them. CDR1 and CDR2 (germline): SNHLY, FYNNEI. CDR3 length: 14 residues. The CDR3 spells CASSTGTRQETQYF. CDR3 nucleotides: TGTGCCAGCAGTACCGGGACCAGGCAAGAGACCCAGTACTTC.

A remark on this clone: The same CDR3 also results from other DNA sequences found in this sample. The rearrangement uses TRBV27 and TRBJ1-2; D is perhaps TRBD1 (6 bases). V lost 5 bases and J lost 8, with 12 bases in between. There are 12 residues in the CDR3. Germline V gene data show CDR1 as MNHEY and CDR2 as SMNVEV (reference sequence). The CDR3 loop reads CASSTTGNGYTF. CDR3 DNA sequence: TGTGCCAGCAGTACTACAGGGAACGGCTACACCTTC.

In this sample, this clone turned up a few times. The CDR3, as DNA: TGTGCCAGCAGCTTGTTCGGCCCATCACCCCTCCACTTT. Translation gives CASSLFGPSPLHF. V and J are TRBV7-2 and TRBJ1-6, with D unresolved. Germline CDR1 and CDR2: SGHTA and FQGNSA. The V and J ends lost 3 bases and 10 bases respectively, with 10 bases between them. The CDR3 runs to 13 residues.

The chain couples TRBV15 to TRBJ2-7; D may match TRBD1 or TRBD2 (6 bases each). V was clipped by 0 bases and J by 2 bases, with 14 bases between them. The CDR3 extends over 16 amino acids. In germline, CDR1 is LNHNV, CDR2 YYDKDF (reference sequence). The CDR3 protein is CATSRDLGGPAYEQYF. The CDR3 DNA follows: TGTGCCACCAGCAGAGATCTAGGGGGGCCTGCCTACGAGCAGTACTTC.

A few counts support this clone. The chain employs TRBV6-6 and TRBJ1-2; TRBD1 agrees at 7 bases. The trim removed 6 bases at V and 2 bases at J, leaving 9 bases unmatched. Germline V CDR1 and CDR2: MNHNY, SVGAGI (reference sequence). The CDR3 has 15 residues. The CDR3: CASSHQGQPNYGYTF. The CDR3 DNA is TGTGCCAGCAGCCACCAGGGACAGCCCAACTATGGCTACACCTTC.

The chain joins TRBV7-9 to TRBJ1-1; D is undetermined. CDR3 length equals 14 residues. Trimming stripped 1 base from V and 0 bases from J, with 6 bases between. CDR1 and CDR2 (germline): SEHNR, FQNEAQ (reference sequence). The CDR3 sequence is CASSLGTVNTEAFF. CDR3 in DNA: TGTGCCAGCAGCTTAGGGACGGTGAACACTGAAGCTTTCTTT.

The V call is TRBV2, the J call TRBJ1-5; D not resolved. V was pared by 7 bases and J by 1 base, with 5 bases between. CDR3 length: 12 residues. CDR1 and CDR2 (germline): SNHLY, FYNNEI. The CDR3 spells CASTGSNQPQHF. CDR3 nucleotide sequence: TGTGCCAGCACGGGGAGCAATCAGCCCCAGCATTTT.

J is TRBJ1-2 and V is TRBV4-1; no definite D call. Trimming stripped 1 base from V and 8 bases from J, with 8 bases between. CDR1 MGHRA and CDR2 YSYEKL come from the germline V gene. The CDR3 length is 12 residues. As DNA, the CDR3 is TGCGCCAGCAGCCAAGGACCGGGCGGCTACACCTTC. This encodes CASSQGPGGYTF.

The genes are TRBV19 and TRBJ2-1; D is ambiguous. The CDR3 consists of 13 residues. Germline CDR1 and CDR2: LNHDA and SQIVND (reference sequence). The germline V and J ends were trimmed by 2 bases and 8 bases, with 10 bases remaining between them. This CDR3 reads CASSILPRDEQFF. The CDR3, as DNA: TGTGCCAGTAGTATACTACCTAGAGATGAGCAGTTCTTC.

This clone was found a few times. The rearrangement links TRBV6-5 to TRBJ1-1; 7 nucleotides align to TRBD1. Germline loops: CDR1 MNHEY, CDR2 SVGAGI. The CDR3 totals 15 residues. The V segment lost 7 bases and the J segment 0 bases; nucleotides outside the gene matches: 8. The DNA for the CDR3 is TGTGCCAGCACCCCCGCCACAGGGGTGAACACTGAAGCTTTCTTT. Its translation is CASTPATGVNTEAFF.

The V call is TRBV5-4, the J call TRBJ1-2, with 7 bases fitting TRBD1. Germline CDR1 reads SGHNT; CDR2 reads YYREEE (reference sequence). After removal of 3 bases from V and 4 bases from J, the junction contained 12 bases not matched to a gene. The CDR3 is 16 residues long. The CDR3 DNA sequence: TGTGCCAGCAGCTCCAATCGACAGGGAAAGGGCTATGGCTACACCTTC. This translates into CASSSNRQGKGYGYTF.

The CDR3 is CASSVDPGGNTEAFF. The CDR3 DNA reads as TGTGCCAGCAGCGTAGATCCGGGCGGGAACACTGAAGCTTTCTTT. The chain couples TRBV9 to TRBJ1-1, with D uncertain. Germline assignment: CDR1 SGDLS and CDR2 YYNGEE. The V and J ends lost 0 bases and 1 base respectively, with 10 bases between them. CDR3 length equals 15 residues. Full variable domain (missing parts from reference TRBV9 and TRBJ1-1): DSGVTQTPKHLITATGQRVTLRCSPRSGDLSVYWYQQSLDQGLQFLIQYYNGEERAKGNILERFSAQQFPDLHSELNLSSLELGDSALYFCASSVDPGGNTEAFFGQGTRLTVV.

The rearrangement uses TRBV5-1 and TRBJ1-3, with D tentatively TRBD1 (5 bases). The CDR3 totals 15 residues. V dropped 2 bases and J dropped 0 bases, with 9 bases sitting between them. Germline CDR1 SGHRS, CDR2 YFSETQ. Written as DNA, the CDR3 is TGCGCCAGCAGCTTCGACAGTACCTCTGGAAACACCATATATTTT. This codes for CASSFDSTSGNTIYF.

The chain links TRBV10-3 to TRBJ1-2; D uncertain. The germline V and J ends were trimmed by 6 bases and 2 bases, with 10 bases remaining between them. CDR3 length equals 13 residues. Per germline, CDR1 ENHRY and CDR2 SYGVKD. This chain's CDR3 is CAISRGDNYGYTF. CDR3 coding DNA: TGTGCCATCAGCCGGGGAGACAACTATGGCTACACCTTC.

The chain couples TRBV19 to TRBJ1-2; TRBD1 is a possible D gene (6 bases). Trimming removed 3 bases from V and 4 bases from J, with 24 bases in between. The CDR3 has 18 amino acids. CDR1 is LNHDA and CDR2 is SQIVND in the germline V gene (reference sequence). The CDR3 bases are TGTGCCAGTAGTATTCCAGGGGCTGGTTACTATCAACGCTATGGCTACACCTTC. Encoded protein: CASSIPGAGYYQRYGYTF.